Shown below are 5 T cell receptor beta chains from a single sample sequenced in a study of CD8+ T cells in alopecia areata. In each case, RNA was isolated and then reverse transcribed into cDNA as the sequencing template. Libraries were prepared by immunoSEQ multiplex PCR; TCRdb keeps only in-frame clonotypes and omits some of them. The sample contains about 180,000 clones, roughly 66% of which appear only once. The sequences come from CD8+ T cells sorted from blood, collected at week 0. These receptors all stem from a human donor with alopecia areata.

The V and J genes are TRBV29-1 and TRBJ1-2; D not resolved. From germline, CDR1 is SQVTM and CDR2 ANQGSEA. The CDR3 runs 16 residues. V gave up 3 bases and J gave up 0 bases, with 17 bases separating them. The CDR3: CSVDREPSTANYGYTF. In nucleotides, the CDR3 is TGCAGCGTTGACCGGGAGCCATCAACAGCTAACTATGGCTACACCTTC. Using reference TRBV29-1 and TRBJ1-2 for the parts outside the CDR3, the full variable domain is SAVISQKPSRDICQRGTSLTIQCQVDSQVTMMFWYRQQPGQSLTLIATANQGSEATYESGFVIDKFPISRPNLTFSTLTVSNMSPEDSSIYLCSVDREPSTANYGYTFGSGTRLTVV.

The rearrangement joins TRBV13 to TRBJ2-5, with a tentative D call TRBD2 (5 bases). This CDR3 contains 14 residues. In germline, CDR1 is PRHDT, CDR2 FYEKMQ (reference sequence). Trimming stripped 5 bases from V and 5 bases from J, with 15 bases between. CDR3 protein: CASSASYSRETQYF. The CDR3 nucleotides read TGTGCCAGCAGCGCTAGCTACTCTCGGGAGACCCAGTACTTC.

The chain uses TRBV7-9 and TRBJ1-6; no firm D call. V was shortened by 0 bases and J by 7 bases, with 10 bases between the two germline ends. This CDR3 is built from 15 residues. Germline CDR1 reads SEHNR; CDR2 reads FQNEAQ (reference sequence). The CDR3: CASSLAREVNSPLHF. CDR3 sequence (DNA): TGTGCCAGCAGCTTAGCAAGGGAAGTGAATTCACCCCTCCACTTT.

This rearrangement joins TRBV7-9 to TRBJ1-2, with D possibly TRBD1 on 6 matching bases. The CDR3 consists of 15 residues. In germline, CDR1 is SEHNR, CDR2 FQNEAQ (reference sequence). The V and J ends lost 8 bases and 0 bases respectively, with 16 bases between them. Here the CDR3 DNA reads TGTGCCAGCGGCAACCAGGACAGACCTAACTATGGCTACACCTTC. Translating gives CASGNQDRPNYGYTF.

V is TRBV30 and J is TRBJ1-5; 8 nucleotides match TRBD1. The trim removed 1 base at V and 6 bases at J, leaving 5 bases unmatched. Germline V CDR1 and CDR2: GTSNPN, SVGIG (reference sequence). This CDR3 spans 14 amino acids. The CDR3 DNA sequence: TGTGCCTGGAGTGCAGGGGGCCTGACTCAGCCCCAGCATTTT. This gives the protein CAWSAGGLTQPQHF.